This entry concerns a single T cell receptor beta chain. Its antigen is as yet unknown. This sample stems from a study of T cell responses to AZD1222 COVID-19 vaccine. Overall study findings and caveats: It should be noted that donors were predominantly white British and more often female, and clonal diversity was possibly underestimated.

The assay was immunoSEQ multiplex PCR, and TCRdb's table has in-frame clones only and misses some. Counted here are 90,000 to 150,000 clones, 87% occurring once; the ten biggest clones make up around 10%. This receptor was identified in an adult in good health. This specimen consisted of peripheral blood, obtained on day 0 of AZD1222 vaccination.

CDR3 sequence (DNA): TGCGCCAGCAGCCAAGATCAAAGGGTCTTCTCTGGAAACACCATATATTTT. Protein sequence: CASSQDQRVFSGNTIYF. The chain is built from TRBV4-3 and TRBJ1-3, with D unresolved. V shed 0 bases and J shed 0 bases, with 12 bases lying between them. The CDR3 length is 17 residues. Germline CDR1 is LGHNA and CDR2 is YSLEER.